Listed below are T cell receptor beta chains from one sample, sequenced in a study of vaccination effects on CD4 cells after COVID-19. The antigens of these receptors remain unknown. Sequencing used immunoSEQ multiplex PCR; TCRdb keeps in-frame clones, though not all of them. This sample has about 46,000 clones, with about 76% found just once. Source: CD4+ T cells from PBMCs cultured with HCoV-OC43 spike peptides, taken after COVID-19 vaccination. The receptor source for this set is a human donor who received a COVID-19 vaccine. CDR3s include the opening cysteine and the closing phenylalanine or tryptophan. A D gene is named only where the DNA matches it firmly. The size entry is marked missing in some rows and otherwise reads once, few, many or a size class.

>TRBJ1-5|TRBV19|-|-
CASEEGGANQPQHF
TGTGCCAGTGAGGAGGGGGGCGCCAATCAGCCCCAGCATTTT
>TRBJ2-3|TRBV4-1|-|TRBD1
CASSGPGQNLHTQYF
TGCGCCAGCAGTGGACCGGGACAGAACCTTCATACGCAGTATTTT
>TRBJ1-4|TRBV5-6|-|-
CASSLSSRAVKLFF
TGTGCCAGCAGCTTATCTAGCAGGGCGGTGAAACTGTTTTTT
>TRBJ1-2|TRBV10-2|-|-
CASVGGGGYTF
TGCGCCAGCGTGGGGGGAGGGGGCTACACCTTC
>TRBJ2-2|TRBV5-1|-|-
CASSLEGSAGELFF
TGCGCCAGCAGCTTGGAAGGGAGCGCCGGGGAGCTGTTTTTT
>TRBJ2-7|TRBV28|-|TRBD2
CASRGGGVGGHEQYF
TGTGCCAGCAGGGGGGGAGGGGTAGGCGGCCACGAGCAGTACTTC
>TRBJ1-5|TRBV4-1|few|-
CASSQEATWSNQPQHF
TGCGCCAGCAGCCAAGAAGCAACCTGGTCAAATCAGCCCCAGCATTTT
>TRBJ1-1|TRBV3-1/TRBV3-2|-|TRBD1
CASSPNRQGREAFF
TGTGCCAGCAGCCCCAATCGACAGGGGCGAGAAGCTTTCTTT
>TRBJ1-3|TRBV2|-|TRBD1
CASRDRAGNTIYF
TGTGCCAGCCGGGACAGGGCGGGAAACACCATATATTTT
>TRBJ2-2|TRBV14|few|-
CASTSDTGELFF
TGTGCCAGCACCTCCGACACCGGGGAGCTGTTTTTT
>TRBJ2-5|TRBV12-3/TRBV12-4|-|-
CASSLSQSAEYF
TGTGCCAGCAGTTTGTCCCAAAGCGCCGAGTACTTC
>TRBJ1-1|TRBV7-9|-|-
CASSLNTEAFF
TGTGCCAGCAGCTTAAACACTGAAGCTTTCTTT
>TRBJ2-1|TRBV20-1|-|-
CSARGGNEQFF
TGCAGTGCTAGAGGAGGGAATGAGCAGTTCTTC
>TRBJ1-1|TRBV12-3/TRBV12-4|-|-
CASSQDRNTEAFF
TGTGCCAGCAGTCAAGACAGGAACACTGAAGCTTTCTTT
>TRBJ1-4|TRBV6-2/TRBV6-3|-|-
CASRYSGTSIPTNEKLFF
TGTGCCAGCAGATACTCCGGGACAAGCATCCCAACTAATGAAAAACTGTTTTTT
>TRBJ1-2|TRBV28|once|-
CASEPYRRSGYGYTF
TGTGCCAGCGAACCCTACAGGCGAAGCGGGTATGGCTACACCTTC
>TRBJ1-2|TRBV2|-|-
CASSERNYGYTF
TGTGCCAGCAGTGAACGTAACTATGGCTACACCTTC
>TRBJ2-5|TRBV10-3|-|-
CAISDVETQYF
TGTGCCATCAGTGATGTAGAGACCCAGTACTTC
>TRBJ1-2|TRBV18|few|TRBD1
CASSSQGAYGYTF
TGTGCCAGCTCCTCCCAGGGGGCCTATGGCTACACCTTC
>TRBJ1-4|TRBV4-1|-|-
CASSKPPFATNEKLFF
TGCGCCAGCAGCAAACCGCCATTTGCAACTAATGAAAAACTGTTTTTT
>TRBJ2-1|TRBV5-1|few|TRBD1
CASSFGQGANEQFF
TGCGCCAGCAGCTTTGGTCAGGGGGCCAATGAGCAGTTCTTC
>TRBJ1-1|TRBV20-1|-|-
CSAEPSAEAFF
TGCAGTGCTGAACCATCCGCTGAAGCTTTCTTT
>TRBJ1-4|TRBV3-1/TRBV3-2|-|-
CASSQVLGANEKLFF
TGTGCCAGCAGCCAAGTATTAGGGGCCAATGAAAAACTGTTTTTT
>TRBJ1-2|TRBV3-1/TRBV3-2|once|-
CASSQDPVYGYTF
TGTGCCAGCAGCCAAGACCCCGTTTATGGCTACACCTTC
>TRBJ1-4|TRBV5-5|-|TRBD1
CASSLEGQLNEKLFF
TGTGCCAGCAGCTTGGAGGGACAGTTAAATGAAAAACTGTTTTTT
>TRBJ1-2|TRBV25-1|-|-
CASSESNPMGTDYGYTF
TGTGCCAGCAGTGAATCGAATCCGATGGGGACGGATTATGGCTACACCTTC
>TRBJ1-1|TRBV12-3/TRBV12-4|-|TRBD1
CASTLDRDTEAFF
TGTGCCAGCACCCTGGACAGGGACACTGAAGCTTTCTTT
>TRBJ1-2|TRBV6-1|few|-
CASSEFVNAVSYTF
TGTGCCAGCAGTGAATTTGTCAATGCTGTTAGCTACACCTTC
>TRBJ1-5|TRBV5-1|few|-
CASSIGGPSGSNQPQHF
TGCGCCAGCTCCATAGGGGGGCCCTCGGGGAGCAATCAGCCCCAGCATTTT
>TRBJ2-1|TRBV5-1|-|TRBD2
CASSLGLAGQSKQFF
TGCGCCAGCAGCTTGGGACTAGCGGGACAGAGTAAGCAGTTCTTC
>TRBJ2-7|TRBV7-9|-|-
CASSPTDYEQYF
TGTGCCAGCAGCCCGACAGACTACGAGCAGTACTTC
>TRBJ1-1|TRBV2|-|-
CASRGSRWAATNTEAFF
TGTGCCAGCAGGGGCTCGAGGTGGGCAGCAACTAACACTGAAGCTTTCTTT
>TRBJ2-7|TRBV12-3/TRBV12-4|-|-
CASSPPNYEQYF
TGTGCCAGCAGTCCACCGAACTACGAGCAGTACTTC
>TRBJ2-1|TRBV5-1|-|TRBD2
CASSLGLAGGPLRDEQFF
TGCGCCAGCAGCTTAGGACTAGCGGGAGGGCCTTTGAGGGATGAGCAGTTCTTC
>TRBJ2-5|TRBV3-1/TRBV3-2|-|-
CASSPPRAHQETQYF
TGTGCCAGCAGCCCCCCCCGGGCCCACCAAGAGACCCAGTACTTC
>TRBJ1-5|TRBV11-2|-|-
CASSLELGYRWGNQPQHF
TGTGCCAGCAGCTTAGAATTAGGCTACAGGTGGGGCAATCAGCCCCAGCATTTT
>TRBJ1-5|TRBV9|-|TRBD1
CASSGGTGNSNQPQHF
TGTGCCAGCAGCGGCGGGACAGGGAATAGCAATCAGCCCCAGCATTTT
>TRBJ2-1|TRBV29-1|-|-
CSVNQGTNEQFF
TGCAGCGTCAATCAGGGGACCAATGAGCAGTTCTTC
>TRBJ2-5|TRBV5-1|-|-
CASSLARETQYF
TGCGCCAGCAGCTTGGCTCGGGAGACCCAGTACTTC
>TRBJ1-1|TRBV6-2/TRBV6-3|-|TRBD1
CASSLPSTGLRLNTEAFF
TGTGCCAGCAGTTTACCATCGACAGGGCTCCGCTTGAACACTGAAGCTTTCTTT